This TCR beta chain derives from a study of blood T cell repertoires in COVID-19. Study details: From the United States, Italy and Spain came samples of acute and convalescent COVID-19.

V lost 0 bases, J lost 1 base, and 16 bases lay in between. The CDR3 length is 17 residues. Germline V gene data show CDR1 as SGHRS and CDR2 as YFSETQ. Which cohort a participant joined came from the clinical history participants gave. Recovered Cohort 3 donors showed two negative PCRs, clearance, or symptom resolution. Libraries were prepared by immunoSEQ multiplex PCR; TCRdb keeps only in-frame clonotypes and omits some of them. The sample consists of under 300,000 clones, about 87% of them appearing once. This chain uses TRBV5-1 with TRBJ2-5; D remains unclear. This TCR came from a woman aged 50 to 65 who had recovered from COVID-19. Sequencing used PBMCs or T cells enriched from blood (not recorded which). This chain's CDR3 is CASSLVAVSGSQETQYF. DNA for the CDR3: TGCGCCAGCAGCTTGGTAGCTGTGTCCGGCAGCCAAGAGACCCAGTACTTC.